This T cell receptor (beta chain) was recorded in a study of CD8 T cells in Susac syndrome. With random hexamers, about 0.45 to 1 ug RNA was reverse transcribed. One entry per CDR3 protein, called by TCRdb with MiXCR from the immunoSEQ multiplex PCR reads. The sample shows approximately 200,000 distinct CDR3 sequences, 85% to 95% of them seen only once. Between the trimmed V and J ends, which lost 4 bases and 0 bases, there was a span of 5 bases. From germline, CDR1 is KGHDR and CDR2 SFDVKD. The CDR3 is 13 residues long. This clonotype was sampled from a human donor with multiple sclerosis. Material for sequencing was CD4+ T cells from PBMCs. The rearrangement joins TRBV24-1 to TRBJ2-5; D remains ambiguous. This chain's CDR3 is CATSEGHQETQYF. For the CDR3, the DNA is TGTGCCACCAGTGAGGGTCACCAAGAGACCCAGTACTTC.